The 18 T cell receptor beta chains below all came from one sample that was sequenced in a study of blood T cell dynamics during melanoma immunotherapy. Time point in this sample: week 3, after first cycle of checkpoint inhibitor. Assay used: immunoSEQ multiplex PCR; TCRdb lists only in-frame clones, some missing. Among more than 10,000 clones listed, 90% to 95% were seen once. This material consisted of effector memory CD8+ T cells from blood, taken from a patient treated with checkpoint blockade. Receptors were obtained from a human donor with melanoma.

The sample holds one count of this clone. The chain is built from TRBV6-5 and TRBJ2-7; D assignment may be TRBD1 or TRBD2 (5 bases each). Germline V gene sequence: CDR1 MNHEY, CDR2 SVGAGI. The V gene lost 5 bases and the J gene lost 4 bases, with 12 bases spanning the gap. The CDR3 has 13 residues. For the CDR3, the DNA is TGTGCCAGCAGTGTGACTTGGGGGTACGAGCAGTACTTC. Encoded protein: CASSVTWGYEQYF.

V is TRBV7-9 and J is TRBJ1-2; the match to TRBD1 covers 9 bases. This CDR3 spans 13 amino acids. Trimming took 3 bases from V and 4 from J; bases not matched to a gene: 0. Germline V gives CDR1 SEHNR, CDR2 FQNEAQ (reference sequence). This chain's CDR3 is CASSLGQGYGYTF. The CDR3 DNA reads TGTGCCAGCAGCTTGGGACAGGGCTATGGCTACACCTTC.

The chain employs TRBV15 and TRBJ2-3, with D perhaps assigned TRBD1 or TRBD2 (5 bases each). This CDR3 is 16 amino acids long. The germline gives CDR1 LNHNV, CDR2 YYDKDF (reference sequence). Trimming removed 0 bases from V and 0 bases from J, with 10 bases in between. This chain's CDR3 is CATSRDRGESTDTQYF. The CDR3 bases are TGTGCCACCAGCAGAGATCGGGGCGAGAGCACAGATACGCAGTATTTT.

J is TRBJ1-2 and V is TRBV29-1; TRBD1 is a possible D gene (5 bases). Deletions cut 5 bases from V and 8 bases from J, with 15 bases between. Germline loops: CDR1 SQVTM, CDR2 ANQGSEA. CDR3 length: 12 amino acids. The chain's CDR3 is CSVLRGLEGYTF. The DNA of the CDR3 is TGCAGCGTTTTAAGGGGCTTGGAGGGCTACACCTTC.

The chain couples TRBV15 to TRBJ2-1; D not resolved. The CDR3 has 16 residues. Trimming removed 3 bases from V and 0 bases from J, with 12 bases in between. Germline V CDR1 and CDR2: LNHNV, YYDKDF (reference sequence). In nucleotides, the CDR3 is TGTGCCACCAGCAGTTCGCCCCTAAGCTCCTACAATGAGCAGTTCTTC. Its translation: CATSSSPLSSYNEQFF.

V usage is TRBV30 and J usage is TRBJ2-7, with 11 positions matching TRBD2. The V gene's germline CDR1 is GTSNPN and CDR2 SVGIG (reference sequence). The V gene end was trimmed by 3 bases and the J gene end by 5 bases; junction bases not matched to a gene: 3. The CDR3 consists of 13 residues. The CDR3 DNA is TGTGCCTGGAGGATGGGACTAGCGGACGAGCAGTACTTC. Translated, it gives CAWRMGLADEQYF.

The chain joins TRBV6-5 to TRBJ2-1; D gene ambiguous. The CDR3 runs to 14 residues. Trimming removed 2 bases at V and 4 bases at J, with 9 bases between. From germline, CDR1 is MNHEY and CDR2 SVGAGI. Here the CDR3 reads CASSYGQVYNEQFF. The DNA for the CDR3 is TGTGCCAGCAGTTACGGGCAGGTTTACAATGAGCAGTTCTTC.

V is TRBV4-3 and J is TRBJ2-2; no clear D. From germline, CDR1 is LGHNA and CDR2 YSLEER. The CDR3 is made up of 14 amino acids. The V end lost 4 bases, the J end lost 4 bases, and 10 bases lay between the germline ends. This CDR3 reads CASSPMAVTGELFF. The CDR3 coding sequence is TGCGCCAGCAGCCCCATGGCGGTCACCGGGGAGCTGTTTTTT.

V and J are TRBV7-9 and TRBJ2-3; D is undetermined. V lost 5 bases, J lost 6 bases, and 12 bases lay in between. CDR1 and CDR2 (germline): SEHNR, FQNEAQ (reference sequence). This CDR3 has 13 amino acids. CDR3 coding DNA: TGTGCCAGCAGCCCCGCCTCCGGGGATACGCAGTATTTT. Translating gives CASSPASGDTQYF.

The rearrangement uses TRBV2 and TRBJ1-4, with TRBD1 as a possible D gene (6 bases). The CDR3 is made up of 18 amino acids. Germline V gene lookup returns CDR1 SNHLY and CDR2 FYNNEI. Between the trimmed V and J ends, which lost 5 bases and 5 bases, there was a span of 24 bases. The CDR3 DNA reads as TGTGCCAGCAGTCCCGCCTGGGTAGGCGCAGGGGAAAATGAAAAACTGTTTTTT. Translation gives CASSPAWVGAGENEKLFF.

The rearrangement links TRBV18 to TRBJ2-7; 11 nucleotides agree with TRBD2. Germline V CDR1 and CDR2: KGHSH, LQKENI. Germline trimming cut 1 base from V and 3 bases from J; bases unmatched to any gene: 8. The CDR3 runs to 17 residues. This CDR3 reads CASSPLGSTSGSYEQYF. The CDR3 DNA reads as TGTGCCAGCTCACCACTGGGTAGCACTAGCGGGAGCTACGAGCAGTACTTC. The full variable domain, in which reference TRBV18 and TRBJ2-7 provide the parts outside the CDR3, is NAGVMQNPRHLVRRRGQEARLRCSPMKGHSHVYWYRQLPEEGLKFMVYLQKENIIDESGMPKERFSAEFPKEGPSILRIQQVVRGDSAAYFCASSPLGSTSGSYEQYFGPGTRLTVT.

This chain joins TRBV21-1 and TRBJ2-1; the listed D gene, TRBD2, was not tested against the DNA. TRBV21-1 is tagged as a pseudogene. This CDR3 contains 14 residues. This CDR3 reads CASSVREPYNEQFF. The CDR3 DNA reads as TGTGCCAGCAGCGTTCGGGAGCCATACAATGAGCAGTTCTTC.

The J gene is TRBJ1-1, the V gene TRBV29-1, with D hard to call. There are 10 residues in the CDR3. V shed 4 bases and J shed 2 bases, with 2 bases lying between them. Germline CDR1 SQVTM, CDR2 ANQGSEA. The CDR3 DNA is TGCAGCGTTGTCAACACTGAAGCTTTCTTT. Amino acid sequence: CSVVNTEAFF.

The chain's CDR3 is CASSPGRLADSYEQYF. CDR3 in DNA: TGCGCCAGCAGCCCAGGCCGACTAGCGGACTCCTACGAGCAGTACTTC. V and J are TRBV4-3 and TRBJ2-5, with 9 positions matching TRBD2. TRBJ2-7 matches the DNA end more closely, so the J call is doubtful. The CDR3 covers 16 residues. Germline loops: CDR1 LGHNA, CDR2 YSLEER.

V and J are TRBV7-9 and TRBJ1-1, with 11 bases lining up with TRBD1. This CDR3 contains 15 residues. The trim removed 1 base at V and 7 bases at J, leaving 5 bases unmatched. Per the germline V gene, CDR1 is SEHNR and CDR2 is FQNEAQ (reference sequence). The CDR3 region is CASSLEDRGRDEAFF. The CDR3 region has the DNA TGTGCCAGCAGCTTAGAGGACAGGGGGCGGGATGAAGCTTTCTTT.

J is TRBJ2-1 and V is TRBV11-2; 14 nucleotides agree with TRBD2. Looked up from germline, CDR1 is SGHAT and CDR2 is FQNNGV. This CDR3 is built from 15 residues. After removal of 5 bases from V and 9 bases from J, the junction contained 6 bases not matched to a gene. CDR3 nucleotide sequence: TGTGCCAGCAGCGGGGGACTAGCGGGAGTATCTGAGCAGTTCTTC. Encoded protein: CASSGGLAGVSEQFF.

The chain has TRBV7-8 and TRBJ1-5; no firm D call. CDR1 is SGHVS and CDR2 is FQNEAQ in the germline V gene. The V and J ends lost 4 bases and 3 bases respectively, with 19 bases between them. The CDR3 sequence is 17 residues long. The CDR3 bases are TGTGCCAGCAGCTCCCTTATCGGGCAGGAGGCCAATCAGCCCCAGCATTTT. Amino acids: CASSSLIGQEANQPQHF.

The chain couples TRBV5-1 to TRBJ2-1, with D possibly TRBD2 on 5 matching bases. This CDR3 contains 15 residues. Germline V gives CDR1 SGHRS, CDR2 YFSETQ. V was clipped by 4 bases and J by 0 bases, with 11 bases between them. CDR3 DNA sequence: TGCGCCAGCAGCGCAAGCGGAAGCTCCTACAATGAGCAGTTCTTC. This translates into CASSASGSSYNEQFF.